This TCR beta chain was sequenced for a study of vaccination effects on CD4 cells after COVID-19. Study summary: At 16 days and at one week before vaccination, samples were given by two convalescent patients.

Data came from immunoSEQ multiplex PCR; TCRdb stores just in-frame clones and leaves some out. The sample has approximately 37,000 clones, 73% seen once; the top ten hold about 35%. Per the germline V gene, CDR1 is SGHVS and CDR2 is FQNEAQ. The CDR3 covers 15 residues. V lost 6 bases to trimming and J lost 6 bases; unmatched junction nucleotides: 5. Expansion of antigen-specific CD4+ T cells with viral peptide pools was carried out by the ViraFEST assay before sequencing. Culturing for about 9 days preceded CD4+ T cell isolation. Between March and December 2020, the person had a SARS-CoV-2 infection that PCR confirmed. On this clone: The antigen remains unidentified.

The chain combines TRBV7-8 with TRBJ1-6; 10 nucleotides match TRBD1. The clonotype comes from a human donor who had a prior SARS-CoV-2 infection. The sample was CD4+ T cells from PBMCs cultured with a peptide pool, taken before COVID-19 vaccination. In nucleotides, the CDR3 is TGTGCCAGCAGTGAGACAGGGGGCGTTAATTCACCCCTCCACTTT. Translating it yields CASSETGGVNSPLHF.